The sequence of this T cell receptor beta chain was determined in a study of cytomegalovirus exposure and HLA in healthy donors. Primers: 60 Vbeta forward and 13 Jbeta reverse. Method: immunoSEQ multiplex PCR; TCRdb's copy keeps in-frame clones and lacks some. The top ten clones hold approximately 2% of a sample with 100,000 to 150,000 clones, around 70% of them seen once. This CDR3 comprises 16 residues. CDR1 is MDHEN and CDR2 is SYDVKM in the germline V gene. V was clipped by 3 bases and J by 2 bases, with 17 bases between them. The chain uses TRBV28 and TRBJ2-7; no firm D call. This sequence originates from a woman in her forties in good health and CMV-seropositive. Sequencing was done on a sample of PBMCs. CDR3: CASSFGFGVLAYEQYF. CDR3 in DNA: TGTGCCAGCAGTTTTGGATTCGGAGTGTTGGCCTACGAGCAGTACTTC.